These 21 T cell receptor beta chains were sequenced from one sample in a study of shared clonotypes between healthy human individuals. Generated by immunoSEQ multiplex PCR, the TCRdb table keeps only in-frame clones and is missing some. The table has hundreds of thousands of clones, approximately 97% seen once; the top ten hold less than 0.3%. Naive CD8 cells lacked CD45RO, underwent positive selection for CCR7 and left out terminally differentiated effector memory CD45RA+ cells. Sequencing input: naive CD8+ T cells sorted from blood. The source of these receptors is a man aged 25 to 40 in good health.

Remarks on this clone: Other DNA sequences of this sample code for an identical CDR3. The rearrangement links TRBV6-5 to TRBJ2-1; a possible D gene is TRBD1 (5 bases). This CDR3 is built from 13 residues. From germline, CDR1 is MNHEY and CDR2 SVGAGI. Deletions cut 2 bases from V and 3 bases from J, with 5 bases between. The CDR3 DNA reads as TGTGCCAGCAGTTACGACAGCTACAATGAGCAGTTCTTC. This sequence encodes CASSYDSYNEQFF.

The chain joins TRBV6-5 to TRBJ2-5, with 9 positions matching TRBD2. This CDR3 contains 15 residues. Germline loops: CDR1 MNHEY, CDR2 SVGAGI. Trimming took 6 bases from V and 3 from J; bases not matched to a gene: 8. CDR3 sequence: CASSLLAGAEETQYF. The CDR3 nucleotides are TGTGCCAGCAGCCTATTAGCGGGAGCTGAAGAGACCCAGTACTTC.

V gene TRBV9 combines with J gene TRBJ1-3; D may be TRBD1 (6 bases). Per germline, CDR1 SGDLS and CDR2 YYNGEE. There are 15 residues in the CDR3. V was pared by 4 bases and J by 2 bases, with 13 bases between. The CDR3 protein is CASSPGGAAGNTIYF. The CDR3 bases are TGTGCCAGCAGCCCTGGGGGGGCTGCTGGAAACACCATATATTTT.

The chain uses TRBV10-1 and TRBJ2-7; 13 bases align to TRBD2. CDR1 is WNHNN and CDR2 is SYGVQD in the germline V gene (reference sequence). J lost 6 bases, V lost 5 bases, and 10 bases had no gene match. The CDR3 runs to 16 residues. The CDR3 DNA follows: TGCGCCAGCAGTCCAGGACTAGCGGGAGCCTTCGGCGAGCAGTACTTC. It codes for CASSPGLAGAFGEQYF.

In nucleotides, the CDR3 is TGTGCCAGCAGTTACTCGCGACAGGGGGAGGGTGAGCAGTTCTTC. It is translated as CASSYSRQGEGEQFF. The rearrangement links TRBV6-5 to TRBJ2-1; TRBD1 aligns across 9 bases. The junction had 6 bases not matched to a gene; V was cut back by 0 bases and J by 9 bases. The CDR3 length is 15 residues. Per the germline V gene, CDR1 is MNHEY and CDR2 is SVGAGI.

The chain has TRBV28 and TRBJ1-2; 10 bases line up with TRBD1. The CDR3 is 18 amino acids. Losses at the gene ends were 2 bases for V and 4 bases for J; bases not matched to a gene: 13. Germline CDR1 and CDR2: MDHEN and SYDVKM. CDR3 protein: CASSLGFDRGRTGYGYTF. The CDR3 DNA is TGTGCCAGCAGTTTAGGGTTCGACAGGGGGCGGACCGGCTATGGCTACACCTTC.

The J gene is TRBJ2-1, the V gene TRBV5-4; no reliable D call. The CDR3 totals 11 residues. The V gene lost 4 bases and the J gene lost 8 bases, with 7 bases spanning the gap. CDR1 and CDR2 (germline): SGHNT, YYREEE (reference sequence). CDR3 DNA sequence: TGTGCCAGCAGCGCCGGTCATGAGCAGTTCTTC. Amino acid sequence: CASSAGHEQFF.

This sequence joins TRBV4-1 and TRBJ2-1; 9 positions match TRBD2. The CDR3 runs 15 residues. J was trimmed by 5 bases and V by 2 bases; bases with no gene match: 4. In germline, CDR1 is MGHRA, CDR2 YSYEKL. CDR3 nucleotides: TGCGCCAGCAGCCAAAGCGGGAGGTATAACAATGAGCAGTTCTTC. Translating it yields CASSQSGRYNNEQFF.

The chain is built from TRBV30 and TRBJ2-2; 7 bases line up with TRBD1. The CDR3 is 13 residues long. Germline-derived CDR1 and CDR2 are GTSNPN and SVGIG (reference sequence). With V trimmed by 1 base and J by 7 bases, 3 bases remained unmatched. The CDR3 is CAWSGAGGGELFF. The CDR3 DNA reads TGTGCCTGGAGTGGCGCAGGGGGCGGGGAGCTGTTTTTT. Full variable domain (remainder filled in from reference TRBV30 and TRBJ2-2): SQTIHQWPATLVQPVGSPLSLECTVEGTSNPNLYWYRQAAGRGLQLLFYSVGIGQISSEVPQNLSASRPQDRQFILSSKKLLLSDSGFYLCAWSGAGGGELFFGEGSRLTVL.

The rearrangement links TRBV2 to TRBJ2-7, with 11 nucleotides matching TRBD2. With 7 bases clipped from V and 7 bases from J, the junction kept 9 bases outside the gene matches. The CDR3 loop spans 14 amino acids. Germline CDR1 SNHLY, CDR2 FYNNEI. CDR3 DNA: TGTGCCAGCAAGACGGGACTAGCGGCTCGGGAGCAGTACTTC. It codes for CASKTGLAAREQYF. Together with reference TRBV2 and TRBJ2-7, the CDR3 gives the full variable domain: EPEVTQTPSHQVTQMGQEVILRCVPISNHLYFYWYRQILGQKVEFLVSFYNNEISEKSEIFDDQFSVERPDGSNFTLKIRSTKLEDSAMYFCASKTGLAAREQYFGPGTRLTVT.

The gene calls are TRBV7-9 and TRBJ2-7, with a possible D match to TRBD2 (5 bases). CDR3 length: 16 residues. Germline-derived CDR1 and CDR2 are SEHNR and FQNEAQ (reference sequence). Trimming took 3 bases from V and 3 from J, leaving 18 bases between them. CDR3 nucleotides: TGTGCCAGCAGCTTGATGGTGGGAGATTCGGTCTACGAGCAGTACTTC. It encodes CASSLMVGDSVYEQYF.

The V call is TRBV11-2, the J call TRBJ1-5; 8 bases match TRBD1. The V gene end was trimmed by 3 bases and the J gene end by 0 bases; junction bases not matched to a gene: 1. CDR3 size: 15 residues. Germline CDR1 SGHAT, CDR2 FQNNGV. The CDR3 is CASSFGTGSNQPQHF. CDR3 coding DNA: TGTGCCAGCAGCTTTGGGACAGGTAGCAATCAGCCCCAGCATTTT.

The V gene is TRBV7-9, the J gene TRBJ2-1, with 12 bases aligning to TRBD2. This CDR3 contains 18 residues. J lost 6 bases, V lost 3 bases, and 12 bases had no gene match. Germline loops: CDR1 SEHNR, CDR2 FQNEAQ (reference sequence). The CDR3 is CASSFPLAGGGESNEQFF. Here the CDR3 DNA reads TGTGCCAGCAGCTTTCCACTAGCGGGAGGAGGAGAAAGCAATGAGCAGTTCTTC.

The rearrangement links TRBV7-9 to TRBJ1-5, with D possibly matching TRBD1 (6 bases). Germline values: CDR1 SEHNR, CDR2 FQNEAQ (reference sequence). Trimming left V 5 bases short and J 3 bases short, with 11 bases between. CDR3 length equals 14 residues. CDR3 coding DNA: TGTGCCAGCAGCGCCGACAGGTTCAATCAGCCCCAGCATTTT. It codes for CASSADRFNQPQHF.

The V and J genes are TRBV5-1 and TRBJ2-2, with D possibly being TRBD1 (5 bases). This CDR3 spans 13 amino acids. Germline CDR1 reads SGHRS; CDR2 reads YFSETQ. V was clipped by 9 bases and J by 1 base, with 10 bases between them. CDR3 sequence reads: CANYTGNTGELFF. CDR3 coding DNA: TGCGCCAACTATACAGGGAACACCGGGGAGCTGTTTTTT.

This clone is a singleton in its sample. V usage is TRBV30 and J usage is TRBJ2-7; TRBD2 aligns across 7 bases. The V gene end was trimmed by 3 bases and the J gene end by 2 bases; junction bases not matched to a gene: 13. CDR1 GTSNPN and CDR2 SVGIG come from the germline V gene (reference sequence). This CDR3 spans 16 amino acids. In nucleotides, the CDR3 is TGTGCCTGGAGGGGGGGGACTGGGTTTTTTACCTACGAGCAGTACTTC. Amino acids: CAWRGGTGFFTYEQYF.

The gene calls are TRBV2 and TRBJ1-2, with D maybe TRBD1 (5 bases). The V gene's germline CDR1 is SNHLY and CDR2 FYNNEI. The CDR3 has 11 amino acids. V lost 11 bases, J lost 4 bases, and 11 bases lay in between. For the CDR3, the DNA is TGTGCCGCACGAGGGGTCTATGGCTACACCTTC. Translating gives CAARGVYGYTF.

V gene TRBV19 combines with J gene TRBJ2-5; no reliable D call. The V gene lost 3 bases and the J gene lost 1 base, with 6 bases spanning the gap. Germline lookup yields CDR1 LNHDA and CDR2 SQIVND (reference sequence). The CDR3 spans 13 residues. The CDR3 is CASSMTLQETQYF. The CDR3 DNA is TGTGCCAGTAGTATGACACTCCAAGAGACCCAGTACTTC.

The chain couples TRBV4-3 to TRBJ2-7; D assignment may be TRBD1 or TRBD2 (5 bases each). Trimming cost V 0 bases and J 1 base, with 19 bases left between them. This CDR3 is built from 18 residues. Germline V gene data show CDR1 as LGHNA and CDR2 as YSLEER. The CDR3 here is CASSQDLIGTTESYEQYF. DNA of the CDR3: TGCGCCAGCAGCCAAGATCTGATCGGGACCACCGAGTCCTACGAGCAGTACTTC.

The CDR3 loop reads CASSQEGGHLSGNTIYF. For the CDR3, the DNA is TGCGCCAGCAGCCAAGAGGGCGGACACCTCTCTGGAAACACCATATATTTT. This sequence joins TRBV4-1 and TRBJ1-3; tentatively, D is TRBD1 (5 bases). Germline CDR1 and CDR2: MGHRA and YSYEKL. This CDR3 is built from 17 residues. V was shortened by 0 bases and J by 0 bases, with 12 bases between the two germline ends.

The chain couples TRBV15 to TRBJ1-1; TRBD1 might be the D (6 bases). Looked up from germline, CDR1 is LNHNV and CDR2 is YYDKDF (reference sequence). Trimming shortened V by 1 base and J by 7 bases, and 13 bases separated the two germline ends. The CDR3 is made up of 14 amino acids. This chain's CDR3 is CATSRGRDTLEAFF. Here the CDR3 DNA reads TGTGCCACCAGCAGAGGCCGGGACACCCTTGAAGCTTTCTTT.